Presented here are 18 T cell receptor beta chains from one specimen sequenced in a study of shared clonotypes between healthy human individuals. TCRdb keeps only in-frame clones here, not all; method: immunoSEQ multiplex PCR. The sample records roughly 520,000 clones, 95% to 97% being singletons. Material for sequencing was naive CD4+ T cells sorted from blood. Subset here: CD45RA+ positively selected. These receptors were taken from a woman aged 25 to 39 in good health.

The chain is built from TRBV6-6 and TRBJ1-1; TRBD1 matches at 11 bases. The CDR3 is 14 residues long. Germline values: CDR1 MNHNY, CDR2 SVGAGI (reference sequence). Losses at the gene ends were 5 bases for V and 5 bases for J; bases not matched to a gene: 4. The CDR3 DNA sequence: TGTGCCAGCAGTAACCGGGACAGGGGGACTGAAGCTTTCTTT. Translated, it gives CASSNRDRGTEAFF.

This chain joins TRBV4-2 and TRBJ2-7; 8 bases align to TRBD2. V lost 4 bases and J lost 2; bases outside the gene matches: 10. CDR1 LGHNA and CDR2 YNFKEQ come from the germline V gene. The CDR3 is 16 amino acids. The CDR3 region is CASSPKISGTTYEQYF. The CDR3 DNA follows: TGTGCCAGCAGCCCAAAGATTAGCGGGACTACCTACGAGCAGTACTTC.

In regard to this clone: Other DNA sequences in this specimen translate into the identical CDR3. This chain joins TRBV28 and TRBJ1-4, with D unclear. Per germline, CDR1 MDHEN and CDR2 SYDVKM. The CDR3 loop spans 15 amino acids. Trimming removed 1 base from V and 0 bases from J, with 6 bases in between. DNA for the CDR3: TGTGCCAGCAGTTTATCCGGGACAACTAATGAAAAACTGTTTTTT. Translation gives CASSLSGTTNEKLFF.

The chain carries TRBV20-1 and TRBJ2-1; D gene ambiguous. CDR3 length: 11 amino acids. Trimming pared 2 bases from V and 7 bases from J, leaving 6 bases between. The germline V gene encodes CDR1 DFQATT and CDR2 SNEGSKA (reference sequence). The CDR3: CSARKQNEQFF. The CDR3 DNA reads TGCAGTGCTAGAAAACAAAATGAGCAGTTCTTC.

V usage is TRBV5-4 and J usage is TRBJ2-7; D is possibly TRBD2 (6 bases). Trimming took 3 bases from V and 3 from J, leaving 16 bases between them. This CDR3 contains 15 residues. Germline V gene data show CDR1 as SGHNT and CDR2 as YYREEE (reference sequence). The CDR3 DNA reads as TGTGCCAGCAGCTCCCCGGCGGGGAAATACTACGAGCAGTACTTC. Encoded protein: CASSSPAGKYYEQYF.

The rearrangement joins TRBV27 to TRBJ1-1; D remains unclear. The CDR3 length is 14 residues. The V gene's germline CDR1 is MNHEY and CDR2 SMNVEV (reference sequence). V was trimmed by 4 bases and J by 2 bases, leaving 11 bases between them. This chain's CDR3 is CASSSRELNTEAFF. The CDR3 coding sequence is TGTGCCAGCAGTTCTCGGGAATTAAACACTGAAGCTTTCTTT.

The chain uses TRBV6-1 and TRBJ2-7, with unresolved D. Trimming left V 2 bases short and J 6 bases short, with 14 bases between. Looked up from germline, CDR1 is MNHNS and CDR2 is SASEGT. CDR3 length: 14 residues. CDR3 amino acids: CASSEPSGRSEQYF. The CDR3 coding sequence is TGTGCCAGCAGTGAACCCTCGGGTCGGAGCGAGCAGTACTTC.

The chain is built from TRBV5-4 and TRBJ2-7; the match to TRBD2 covers 10 bases. The junction had 9 bases not matched to a gene; V was cut back by 3 bases and J by 6 bases. CDR1 SGHNT and CDR2 YYREEE come from the germline V gene (reference sequence). CDR3 length equals 15 residues. CDR3 sequence reads: CASSSPGRTSGEQYF. DNA for the CDR3: TGTGCCAGCAGCTCCCCCGGGCGGACTAGCGGCGAGCAGTACTTC.

The chain uses TRBV5-1 and TRBJ1-1; possible D gene TRBD1, 6 bases. The V gene lost 4 bases and the J gene lost 3 bases, with 16 bases spanning the gap. The CDR3 loop spans 15 amino acids. The V gene's germline CDR1 is SGHRS and CDR2 YFSETQ. CDR3 sequence reads: CASSITGGRHTEAFF. In DNA, the CDR3 is TGCGCCAGCAGCATAACGGGGGGGCGGCACACTGAAGCTTTCTTT. The whole variable domain, remainder taken from reference TRBV5-1 and TRBJ1-1, is KAGVTQTPRYLIKTRGQQVTLSCSPISGHRSVSWYQQTPGQGLQFLFEYFSETQRNKGNFPGRFSGRQFSNSRSEMNVSTLELGDSALYLCASSITGGRHTEAFFGQGTRLTVV.

V usage is TRBV7-2 and J usage is TRBJ2-7; D is tentatively TRBD1 or TRBD2 (5 bases each). With 7 bases removed from V and 3 bases from J, the gap between germline ends came to 19 bases. The CDR3 is 15 residues long. Germline V lookup: CDR1 SGHTA, CDR2 FQGNSA. CDR3 loop: CASKLYGDEFYEQYF. CDR3 DNA sequence: TGTGCCAGCAAGTTGTACGGGGACGAGTTCTACGAGCAGTACTTC.

The V and J genes are TRBV18 and TRBJ2-7, with 9 bases identical to TRBD2. Trimming at V came to 3 bases and at J to 0 bases, leaving 9 bases not matched to a gene. Per the germline V gene, CDR1 is KGHSH and CDR2 is LQKENI. This CDR3 has 17 amino acids. CDR3 amino acids: CASSPAWDSGSSYEQYF. CDR3 nucleotides: TGTGCCAGCTCACCCGCCTGGGATAGCGGGAGCTCCTACGAGCAGTACTTC. Supplemented by reference TRBV18 and TRBJ2-7, the full variable domain reads NAGVMQNPRHLVRRRGQEARLRCSPMKGHSHVYWYRQLPEEGLKFMVYLQKENIIDESGMPKERFSAEFPKEGPSILRIQQVVRGDSAAYFCASSPAWDSGSSYEQYFGPGTRLTVT.

The chain combines TRBV6-1 with TRBJ2-2; 8 bases map to TRBD1. With V trimmed by 2 bases and J by 2 bases, 7 bases remained unmatched. This CDR3 is 17 amino acids long. Germline V gene lookup returns CDR1 MNHNS and CDR2 SASEGT. The CDR3 nucleotides read TGTGCCAGCAGTGAAAACCAGGACAGGGCCAACACCGGGGAGCTGTTTTTT. Its protein product is CASSENQDRANTGELFF.

The gene calls are TRBV4-1 and TRBJ2-2; D perhaps matches TRBD2 (5 bases). This CDR3 spans 15 amino acids. The V and J ends lost 4 bases and 6 bases respectively, with 15 bases between them. Germline CDR1 and CDR2: MGHRA and YSYEKL. In nucleotides, the CDR3 is TGCGCCAGCAGCCGGGCCCCAGCGGCGCCCGGGGAGCTGTTTTTT. Translated: CASSRAPAAPGELFF.

The gene calls are TRBV28 and TRBJ1-5; 8 bases are a match to TRBD1. With V trimmed by 5 bases and J by 2 bases, 8 bases remained unmatched. The CDR3 contains 16 residues. Germline CDR1 MDHEN, CDR2 SYDVKM. The CDR3 nucleotides read TGTGCCAGCAGTCCAAACAGGGGGAGAGGCAATCAGCCCCAGCATTTT. As protein: CASSPNRGRGNQPQHF.

The V gene is TRBV5-1, the J gene TRBJ2-1, with D unresolved. The V end was cut by 0 bases, the J end by 2 bases, with 9 bases between. The CDR3 consists of 15 residues. Germline assignment: CDR1 SGHRS and CDR2 YFSETQ. Here the CDR3 reads CASSLGAGPYNEQFF. Here the CDR3 DNA reads TGCGCCAGCAGCTTGGGGGCTGGGCCCTACAATGAGCAGTTCTTC.

Points on this clone: The same CDR3 is also encoded by other DNA sequences in this sample. The chain employs TRBV28 and TRBJ1-1; 9 nucleotides match TRBD1. The CDR3 length is 14 residues. V lost 7 bases and J lost 2; bases outside the gene matches: 5. Germline V lookup: CDR1 MDHEN, CDR2 SYDVKM. CDR3 nucleotide sequence: TGTGCCAGCACCCTGGGACAGGGTAACACTGAAGCTTTCTTT. It yields the protein CASTLGQGNTEAFF.

The chain uses TRBV18 and TRBJ2-5; D is unclear. Between the trimmed V and J ends, which lost 6 bases and 1 base, there was a span of 6 bases. The CDR3 runs 12 residues. Germline V CDR1 and CDR2: KGHSH, LQKENI. CDR3 sequence (DNA): TGTGCCAGCTCTCCCACCCAAGAGACCCAGTACTTC. This sequence encodes CASSPTQETQYF.

The V gene is TRBV6-6, the J gene TRBJ2-7; no reliable D call. Looked up from germline, CDR1 is MNHNY and CDR2 is SVGAGI (reference sequence). Trimming removed 0 bases at V and 7 bases at J, with 13 bases between. This CDR3 has 14 residues. The CDR3 protein is CASSYSMGLGEQYF. As DNA, the CDR3 is TGTGCCAGCAGTTACTCGATGGGTTTGGGGGAGCAGTACTTC.